This TCR beta chain was profiled in a study of CD8 T cell repertoires and HIV-1 epitope variants. Whole-study context: Twenty-five autologous and known Gag and Nef epitope variant peptides each stimulated T cells separately.

Method: immunoSEQ multiplex PCR; TCRdb's copy keeps in-frame clones and lacks some. The sample has tens of thousands of clones; approximately 70% are singletons. Germline CDR1 SQVTM, CDR2 ANQGSEA. This CDR3 has 14 residues. V was pared by 5 bases and J by 2 bases, with 10 bases between. The specimen sequenced was uncultured baseline CD8+ T cells from peripheral blood mononuclear cells (PBMCs). The chain joins TRBV29-1 to TRBJ2-6, with a weak D call TRBD1 (5 bases). The sequence derives from a male donor with HIV. The CDR3 sequence is CSVLGAAGANVLTF. In DNA form, the CDR3 reads TGCAGCGTTCTAGGGGCAGCTGGGGCCAACGTCCTGACTTTC.